This T cell receptor beta chain originates from a study of blood T cell repertoires in COVID-19. Germline V gene sequence: CDR1 LNHDA, CDR2 SQIVND (reference sequence). The CDR3 runs 15 residues. The V segment lost 2 bases and the J segment 7 bases; nucleotides outside the gene matches: 3. Only in-frame clones appear in the TCRdb table, and some are missing; sequencing was by immunoSEQ multiplex PCR. The profile shows around 50,000 clones, around 80% of them singletons. Sample: peripheral blood. The clonotype was recovered from an elderly woman with acute or convalescent COVID-19. The rearrangement links TRBV19 to TRBJ1-4; 11 positions match TRBD1. The CDR3 DNA is TGTGCCAGTAGTATACCGGGACAGGGGGTTGAAAAACTGTTTTTT. Encoded protein: CASSIPGQGVEKLFF.